Below, 26 T cell receptor beta chains from the same sample are listed, as sequenced in a study of OX40 agonist ivuxolimab in advanced cancers. Data came from immunoSEQ multiplex PCR; TCRdb stores just in-frame clones and leaves some out. The repertoire holds 95,000 to 150,000 clones, with 92% as singletons. This specimen consisted of CD4+ or CD8+ T cells sorted from blood, obtained in a trial of the OX40 agonist ivuxolimab. The source is an adult with an advanced solid tumor such as melanoma, head and neck, liver or kidney cancer.

The chain recombines TRBV5-1 with TRBJ2-6; tentatively, D is TRBD1 (6 bases). Germline values: CDR1 SGHRS, CDR2 YFSETQ. V dropped 2 bases and J dropped 1 base, with 7 bases sitting between them. The CDR3 is made up of 15 amino acids. The CDR3 DNA reads as TGCGCCAGCAGCTTTACAGGGTCTGGGGCCAACGTCCTGACTTTC. Protein product: CASSFTGSGANVLTF. The full variable domain, rest sourced from reference TRBV5-1 and TRBJ2-6, is KAGVTQTPRYLIKTRGQQVTLSCSPISGHRSVSWYQQTPGQGLQFLFEYFSETQRNKGNFPGRFSGRQFSNSRSEMNVSTLELGDSALYLCASSFTGSGANVLTFGAGSRLTVL.

The chain uses TRBV25-1 and TRBJ2-5; TRBD2 agrees at 9 bases. V gave up 4 bases and J gave up 5 bases; unmatched junction bases: 8. Germline CDR1 reads MGHDK; CDR2 reads SYGVNS. CDR3 length: 15 amino acids. The CDR3 protein is CASSVRSGLAETQYF. The CDR3 coding sequence is TGTGCCAGCAGTGTACGGTCCGGACTAGCGGAGACCCAGTACTTC. Full variable domain (remainder filled in from reference TRBV25-1 and TRBJ2-5): EADIYQTPRYLVIGTGKKITLECSQTMGHDKMYWYQQDPGMELHLIHYSYGVNSTEKGDLSSESTVSRIRTEHFPLTLESARPSHTSQYLCASSVRSGLAETQYFGPGTRLLVL.

The rearrangement uses TRBV7-2 and TRBJ2-5; no reliable D call. The DNA end favors TRBJ2-7, so the J call may be wrong. This CDR3 spans 15 amino acids. CDR1 is SGHTA and CDR2 is FQGNSA in the germline V gene. As DNA, the CDR3 is TGTGCCAGCAGCCCATCCTACAGCCTAACCTACGAGCAGTACTTC. It translates to CASSPSYSLTYEQYF.

Written as DNA, the CDR3 is TGTGCCAGCAGCAAAAGGGCGATGGGGCGGACCTACAATGAGCAGTTCTTC. Translating it yields CASSKRAMGRTYNEQFF. This sequence joins TRBV21-1 and TRBJ2-1; whether TRBD1, the table's D call, matches the DNA was not checked. TRBV21-1 is reported as a pseudogene. The CDR3 is made up of 17 amino acids.

This chain uses TRBV5-4 with TRBJ2-3; possibly TRBD2 for D (5 bases). CDR1 is SGHNT and CDR2 is YYREEE in the germline V gene (reference sequence). This CDR3 region has 17 residues. V was cut by 0 bases and J by 2 bases, with 16 bases left in between. The CDR3 DNA follows: TGTGCCAGCAGCTTGGGCCTATTGAGGGAGCCCACAGATACGCAGTATTTT. It codes for CASSLGLLREPTDTQYF. The entire variable domain, with the rest obtained from reference TRBV5-4 and TRBJ2-3, is as follows: ETGVTQSPTHLIKTRGQQVTLRCSSQSGHNTVSWYQQALGQGPQFIFQYYREEENGRGNFPPRFSGLQFPNYSSELNVNALELDDSALYLCASSLGLLREPTDTQYFGPGTRLTVL.

This clone was found once. The V gene is TRBV29-1, the J gene TRBJ2-5, with a tentative D call TRBD1 (5 bases). V was trimmed by 5 bases and J by 3 bases, leaving 13 bases between them. This CDR3 contains 13 residues. Germline CDR1 and CDR2: SQVTM and ANQGSEA. Written as DNA, the CDR3 is TGCAGCGTTACCCCCGACAGTGAAGAGACCCAGTACTTC. Its translation is CSVTPDSEETQYF.

This chain uses TRBV9 with TRBJ2-1, with 7 bases matching TRBD2. Per the germline V gene, CDR1 is SGDLS and CDR2 is YYNGEE. This CDR3 contains 14 residues. V was clipped by 4 bases and J by 8 bases; unmatched bases: 9. CDR3 in amino acids: CASSFRLAWDEQFF. The CDR3 bases are TGTGCCAGCAGCTTCAGACTAGCCTGGGATGAGCAGTTCTTC.

This chain joins TRBV2 and TRBJ1-1, with a possible D match to TRBD1 (6 bases). There are 14 residues in the CDR3. Germline values: CDR1 SNHLY, CDR2 FYNNEI. V gave up 8 bases and J gave up 6 bases, with 19 bases separating them. The CDR3 here is CASGTMQGIPEAFF. The CDR3, as DNA: TGTGCCAGCGGAACGATGCAGGGGATCCCTGAAGCTTTCTTT.

The chain recombines TRBV28 with TRBJ1-4; 9 bases line up with TRBD1. CDR1 is MDHEN, CDR2 SYDVKM, per germline. CDR3 length: 16 residues. Trimming cost V 3 bases and J 8 bases; bases outside gene matches: 10. CDR3 region: CASSFPGQGIREKLFF. The CDR3 DNA sequence: TGTGCCAGCAGTTTCCCTGGACAGGGGATACGGGAAAAACTGTTTTTT.

The CDR3 here is CASSGTYNEQFF. The CDR3 DNA sequence: TGTGCCAGCAGCGGGACCTACAATGAGCAGTTCTTC. The chain has TRBV27 and TRBJ2-1; tentatively, D is TRBD2 (5 bases). The germline V gene has CDR1 MNHEY and CDR2 SMNVEV (reference sequence). The CDR3 spans 12 residues. V gave up 6 bases and J gave up 2 bases, with 5 bases separating them.

The chain carries TRBV5-1 and TRBJ2-7; D is unclear. With 1 base removed from V and 1 base from J, the gap between germline ends came to 9 bases. There are 14 residues in the CDR3. The V gene's germline CDR1 is SGHRS and CDR2 YFSETQ. The CDR3 DNA reads as TGCGCCAGCAGCTTGAGCGATATGTCCTACGAGCAGTACTTC. Translating it yields CASSLSDMSYEQYF.

Written as DNA, the CDR3 is TGTGCCATCAGTGACGGACAGCAGGCTAGCACAGATACGCAGTATTTT. Amino acid sequence: CAISDGQQASTDTQYF. J is TRBJ2-3 and V is TRBV10-3; possibly TRBD1 for D (6 bases). V was cut by 3 bases and J by 0 bases, with 13 bases left in between. This CDR3 is built from 16 residues. Germline V gives CDR1 ENHRY, CDR2 SYGVKD.

The V gene is TRBV18, the J gene TRBJ1-1; D is perhaps TRBD1 (5 bases). Germline V lookup: CDR1 KGHSH, CDR2 LQKENI. V shed 3 bases and J shed 5 bases, with 13 bases lying between them. The CDR3 sequence is 14 residues long. CDR3 protein: CASSPGESETEAFF. DNA for the CDR3: TGTGCCAGCTCACCGGGGGAATCGGAGACTGAAGCTTTCTTT. Full variable domain (rest looked up from reference TRBV18 and TRBJ1-1): NAGVMQNPRHLVRRRGQEARLRCSPMKGHSHVYWYRQLPEEGLKFMVYLQKENIIDESGMPKERFSAEFPKEGPSILRIQQVVRGDSAAYFCASSPGESETEAFFGQGTRLTVV.

The chain employs TRBV9 and TRBJ1-1; 7 nucleotides agree with TRBD1. Losses at the gene ends were 4 bases for V and 4 bases for J; bases not matched to a gene: 10. From germline, CDR1 is SGDLS and CDR2 YYNGEE. The CDR3 loop spans 15 amino acids. CDR3 protein: CASSPRPGGGTEAFF. The CDR3 DNA follows: TGTGCCAGCAGCCCCCGCCCAGGGGGGGGCACTGAAGCTTTCTTT. The full variable domain, its missing parts supplied by reference TRBV9 and TRBJ1-1, is DSGVTQTPKHLITATGQRVTLRCSPRSGDLSVYWYQQSLDQGLQFLIQYYNGEERAKGNILERFSAQQFPDLHSELNLSSLELGDSALYFCASSPRPGGGTEAFFGQGTRLTVV.

V gene TRBV6-5 combines with J gene TRBJ2-5; perhaps TRBD1 as D (6 bases). V was clipped by 6 bases and J by 3 bases, with 11 bases between them. This CDR3 contains 13 residues. Germline V gives CDR1 MNHEY, CDR2 SVGAGI. This chain's CDR3 is CASSRTGKETQYF. In DNA form, the CDR3 reads TGTGCCAGCAGCCGCACAGGGAAAGAGACCCAGTACTTC.

V usage is TRBV29-1 and J usage is TRBJ1-1; tentative D call: TRBD1 (5 bases). The germline gives CDR1 SQVTM, CDR2 ANQGSEA. Trimming stripped 0 bases from V and 9 bases from J, with 14 bases between. This CDR3 comprises 13 residues. This CDR3 reads CSVEDRPGSQAFF. CDR3 nucleotides: TGCAGCGTTGAAGATCGGCCAGGGAGTCAAGCTTTCTTT.

The chain combines TRBV9 with TRBJ2-2; D remains ambiguous. This CDR3 has 17 amino acids. V shed 0 bases and J shed 7 bases, with 19 bases lying between them. Germline V CDR1 and CDR2: SGDLS, YYNGEE. The CDR3 loop reads CASSVATSLPAGGELFF. CDR3 in DNA: TGTGCCAGCAGCGTAGCTACAAGTCTACCTGCAGGCGGGGAGCTGTTTTTT.

The chain uses TRBV28 and TRBJ2-5, with 7 bases fitting TRBD2. V was pared by 3 bases and J by 1 base, with 2 bases of the junction left unmatched. This CDR3 contains 14 residues. Looked up from germline, CDR1 is MDHEN and CDR2 is SYDVKM. DNA of the CDR3: TGTGCCAGCAGTTTGGGGAGGGCCCAAGAGACCCAGTACTTC. This translates into CASSLGRAQETQYF.

The chain links TRBV5-1 to TRBJ2-3; D is undetermined. V lost 0 bases and J lost 5, with 7 bases in between. From germline, CDR1 is SGHRS and CDR2 YFSETQ. The CDR3 loop spans 13 amino acids. In DNA, the CDR3 is TGCGCCAGCAGCTTGGTGGCTAAAGATACGCAGTATTTT. Translation gives CASSLVAKDTQYF.

The chain joins TRBV7-9 to TRBJ2-5; tentatively, D is TRBD1 (6 bases). The length of the CDR3 is 14 residues. The V gene lost 4 bases and the J gene lost 2 bases, with 11 bases spanning the gap. Per germline, CDR1 SEHNR and CDR2 FQNEAQ (reference sequence). Here the CDR3 reads CASSWDTTQETQYF. The DNA for the CDR3 is TGTGCCAGCAGCTGGGACACGACTCAAGAGACCCAGTACTTC.

The table lists this clone with a count of one. This chain uses TRBV9 with TRBJ2-5, with 12 bases lining up with TRBD2. CDR3 length: 18 amino acids. Germline trimming cut 0 bases from V and 5 bases from J; bases unmatched to any gene: 11. Germline V gives CDR1 SGDLS, CDR2 YYNGEE. The CDR3, as DNA: TGTGCCAGCAGCGTAGCTGGACTAGCGGGACGCGGGGGCGAGACCCAGTACTTC. Its translation is CASSVAGLAGRGGETQYF.

The chain recombines TRBV15 with TRBJ1-1; a weak D match, TRBD1 (6 bases). The V end was cut by 2 bases, the J end by 1 base, with 11 bases between. This CDR3 region has 15 residues. Germline V gives CDR1 LNHNV, CDR2 YYDKDF (reference sequence). CDR3 sequence: CATSRSKTGNTEAFF. The DNA of the CDR3 is TGTGCCACCAGCAGATCAAAGACAGGGAACACTGAAGCTTTCTTT.

This chain links TRBV19 with TRBJ1-1, with D possibly matching TRBD1 (6 bases). Germline assignment: CDR1 LNHDA and CDR2 SQIVND (reference sequence). The CDR3 consists of 15 residues. Between the trimmed V and J ends, which lost 5 bases and 5 bases, there was a span of 18 bases. The CDR3 nucleotides are TGTGCCAGTAGTCTCTGGGACACCGCGAGAACTGAAGCTTTCTTT. Its protein is CASSLWDTARTEAFF.

V is TRBV29-1 and J is TRBJ1-2, with 7 bases lining up with TRBD1. J was trimmed by 8 bases and V by 5 bases; bases with no gene match: 5. The V gene's germline CDR1 is SQVTM and CDR2 ANQGSEA. CDR3 length equals 11 residues. The CDR3 DNA reads as TGCAGCGTTCAGGGGGGCTTAGGCTACACCTTC. It translates to CSVQGGLGYTF. The entire variable domain, with the rest obtained from reference TRBV29-1 and TRBJ1-2, is as follows: SAVISQKPSRDICQRGTSLTIQCQVDSQVTMMFWYRQQPGQSLTLIATANQGSEATYESGFVIDKFPISRPNLTFSTLTVSNMSPEDSSIYLCSVQGGLGYTFGSGTRLTVV.

The chain recombines TRBV4-2 with TRBJ2-7, with TRBD1 matching over 9 bases. The V and J ends lost 2 bases and 2 bases, in that order; junction bases with no gene match: 7. The CDR3 covers 16 residues. CDR1 is LGHNA and CDR2 is YNFKEQ in the germline V gene. The CDR3 DNA follows: TGTGCCAGCAGCCAAACAGGGGGCGACTCCCCCTACGAGCAGTACTTC. It encodes CASSQTGGDSPYEQYF.

J is TRBJ1-6 and V is TRBV6-1; D is perhaps TRBD1 (5 bases). V lost 1 base, J lost 8 bases, and 6 bases lay in between. Per the germline V gene, CDR1 is MNHNS and CDR2 is SASEGT. The CDR3 sequence is 13 residues long. CDR3 DNA sequence: TGTGCCAGCAGTGAAGTGGGGGATTCACCCCTCCACTTT. Protein sequence: CASSEVGDSPLHF.